The rows below give T cell receptor beta chains drawn from one sample of a study of tumor-infiltrating lymphocytes in primary liver carcinoma. A single record per CDR3 protein comes from TCRdb applying MiXCR to the multiplex PCR reads. This sample has 180,000 or so distinct CDR3 sequences, with about 55% found just once. The sequenced sample consisted of peripheral blood. These receptors were obtained from a man aged 40-55 years with primary liver carcinoma and hepatitis B virus infection. Each CDR3 is given without its conserved first and last residue. Each record gives: V gene, CDR3 length, J gene, CDR3 protein.

v_call: TRBV6-1
cdr3_length: 12
j_call: TRBJ1-6
cdr3_aa: TSSERAGETPLH

v_call: TRBV20-1
cdr3_length: 17
j_call: TRBJ2-1
cdr3_aa: SAKPPRWVWREDPNEQF

v_call: TRBV6-5
cdr3_length: 12
j_call: TRBJ2-7
cdr3_aa: ASSYNRGVHEQY

v_call: TRBV29-1
cdr3_length: 12
j_call: TRBJ2-1
cdr3_aa: SAAGGFYYNEQF

v_call: TRBV6-1
cdr3_length: 15
j_call: TRBJ1-6
cdr3_aa: ASSMKRPDKGYSPLH

v_call: TRBV6-1
cdr3_length: 13
j_call: TRBJ1-1
cdr3_aa: ASSAGQGGDTEAF

v_call: TRBV5-5
cdr3_length: 11
j_call: TRBJ1-2
cdr3_aa: ASSLQGIGGYT

v_call: TRBV28
cdr3_length: 11
j_call: TRBJ2-2
cdr3_aa: ASLKTGPGELF

v_call: TRBV6-2/TRBV6-3
cdr3_length: 10
j_call: TRBJ1-1
cdr3_aa: ASSRADTEAF

v_call: TRBV29-1
cdr3_length: 12
j_call: TRBJ1-2
cdr3_aa: SVERTFGYYGYT

v_call: TRBV5-6
cdr3_length: 15
j_call: TRBJ2-5
cdr3_aa: ASSLEVGQGAWETQY

v_call: TRBV11-2
cdr3_length: 12
j_call: TRBJ2-7
cdr3_aa: VSSPWWQDYEQY

v_call: TRBV6-5
cdr3_length: 11
j_call: TRBJ2-1
cdr3_aa: ASSRLAANEQS

v_call: TRBV11-2
cdr3_length: 13
j_call: TRBJ1-5
cdr3_aa: TSSLGVQTNQSQH